This entry features one T cell receptor beta chain sequence. This clone's antigen is unknown. No much larger clone is present one base from it, and per-base qualities are unavailable. Other nucleotide sequences from this sample produce the same CDR3. These data belong to a study of cytomegalovirus exposure and HLA in healthy donors (dated by TCRdb to 2015 to 2018). Study-level background: An earlier analysis of several hundred of the donors reported 250 to 300 Gb of sequence data and more than 90 million unique TCR beta sequences from roughly 200 million T cells. The number of donors typed differed by locus, with about 629-640 for A, B, C, DRB1 and DQB1, around 520 for DQA1, 600 to 610 for DPA1, and roughly 450 for DPB1. Class I and class II HLA loci were covered by the typing at four-digit resolution. To study patterns of TCR occurrence, a later analysis re-analyzed previously published TCR beta repertoires from 700 or so donors and added high-resolution HLA genotyping. To predict cytomegalovirus infection status, the study brought together high-throughput TCR immunosequencing, statistical association of individual TCRs with disease status, and machine learning. Every discovery cohort repertoire had been produced on one sequencing platform. In an earlier analysis of several hundred of the donors, high-throughput TCR beta sequencing was used to judge whether each TCR beta V gene segment behaved as functional or pseudogenic. Alongside the repertoire data, information on donor age, sex, ethnicity and CMV serostatus was compiled. An early release covering 550 to 650 HLA-typed donors comprised around 300 gigabases of sequencing data and around 80 million unique TCR sequences. The study aimed to test whether signatures of past pathogen exposure could be identified by cataloging public T cell receptors. Because of strong linkage in the cohort, five DR-DQ haplotypes were treated as single units for association and clustering. In the later analysis, no new phenotypic data were used to find candidate immune exposures; instead, reliance was placed on TCR beta sequences and their occurrence across donors. The study profiled the T cell repertoires of approximately 700 subjects by immunosequencing and related them to cytomegalovirus serostatus. Besides the first cohort of roughly 640 subjects, a separate validation cohort made up of over 100 different subjects was used. Genome-wide SNP genotypes for about three fifths of the roughly 670 donors were used in a later genetic analysis, which treated that subset as a discovery cohort. Among 300 to 500 genotyped donors of the cohort, an average of about 240,000 unique TCR beta nucleotide sequences was sequenced per donor, of which approximately 19% were non-productive. Of the roughly 400 genotyped donors, about 80% fell in the genetic ancestry cluster associated with self-reported Caucasian donors.

Libraries came from the immunoSEQ multiplex PCR assay. The multiplex PCR relied on a mix of 60 forward primers for TCR Vbeta segments and 13 reverse primers for TCR Jbeta segments. A multiplex PCR assay on genomic DNA amplified the CDR3 region of rearranged TCR beta genes. The Illumina HiSeq System was used to sequence the amplified TCR beta libraries as 87-base-pair reads. The study's own analysis went as follows. In a later analysis, about 80 million unique TCR beta chains were counted across the roughly 610 repertoires, and roughly 11 million of these chains were shared by at least two donors. To remove PCR and sequencing errors, raw reads were error-corrected and collapsed into unique sequences using a nearest-neighbor algorithm that merged closely related sequences. To assign V, D and J gene segments, CDR3 sequences were aligned to IMGT reference sequences. For a sequence to be retained, a match of at least six nucleotides was required to both a V gene segment and a J gene segment. Rearrangements were called productive when the CDR3 lacked stop codons and stayed in frame with V and J; all others were non-productive. CDR3 was defined according to IMGT convention as the region running from the second conserved V-encoded cysteine to the conserved J-encoded phenylalanine. Sequences without an unambiguous match to a single V gene segment were excluded from the earlier analysis of a few hundred of the donors. An earlier analysis of fewer than 650 of the donors classified V segments as functional when productive rearrangements were above 56.7% and as segregating when the standard deviation between donors was above 5%. A statistical classification framework was built for diagnosing cytomegalovirus status from the catalog of TCR beta chain sequences. In a later analysis, V and J genes were assigned by comparing TCR nucleotide sequences against IMGT/GENE-DB human TR gene sequences. A later analysis assigned CDR3 sequences and most-parsimonious VDJ recombination scenarios with the TCRdist pipeline. In a later analysis, each TCR beta chain was defined by its CDR3 amino acid sequence together with its V-gene family, and reads lacking a unique V-gene family were excluded. In a later analysis, several hundred highly shared, low-generation-probability nucleotide sequences were removed to address suspected cross-contamination and a sequencing artifact. A later analysis calculated a clonal expansion index for each public chain from normalized within-repertoire ranks of inferred template counts. In a later analysis, generation probabilities were computed using a VDJ recombination model fitted to out-of-frame rearrangements, and the results were checked against IGoR. In a later analysis, TCR-TCR, TCR-HLA and TCR-CMV co-occurrence was scored with hypergeometric tests, and a repertoire-size bias correction was applied to TCR pairs. To estimate false discovery rates, a later analysis permuted the HLA or CMV assignments 20 times. A later analysis grouped co-occurring TCRs with DBSCAN, adding TCRdist sequence similarity when clustering within HLA-allele-positive subsets. Repertoires with fewer than 30,000 or more than 120,000 public chains, plus five repertoires with anomalous nucleotide sharing, were excluded from co-occurrence clustering. In TCRdb, the immuneACCESS table is reduced to in-frame sequences with V and J assigned. These tables do not hold every clone; where another copy was compared, an unresolved V gene accounts for under half, and the others remain unexplained. That table supplies the V and J calls and clone size; D and trimming were determined from the DNA. Within this sample are more than 120,000 clones, with 80% of them counted one time only. The ten largest clones capture approximately 2.9% of the sample.

The study at large found these results: A further reported finding was that TCR beta sequences accurately predicted the HLA-A and HLA-B alleles for most subjects in the first cohort. V-gene and J-gene trimming of TCR beta chains was associated with a missense DCLRE1C variant in a later genetic analysis, and the association was replicated in an independent cohort. Most CMV-associated TCR beta chains appeared to be HLA-restricted in a later analysis, and the HLA associations seemed to be driven largely by CMV exposure. The classifier was reported to diagnose cytomegalovirus status with high specificity and sensitivity in both the original and validation cohorts. The 87-base-pair reads could not distinguish some IMGT-functional V segments, including TRBV6-2 and TRBV6-3, so those segments were excluded. When HLA alleles, especially DR and DQ, strongly co-occurred, TCR associations were difficult to assign to individual alleles. The study listed 150 to 200 TCR beta chains as associated with cytomegalovirus. A later analysis reported that several top co-occurrence clusters appeared linked to parvovirus B19, influenza, CMV and Epstein-Barr virus. In vitro tests confirmed that a few of the cytomegalovirus-associated TCR beta chains recognize cytomegalovirus antigens. According to the authors, the approach could potentially be generalized to other disease states and immunological phenotypes. The cohort was sequenced for TCR beta chains only, and without alpha or paired-chain data the features that could be detected were limited. Correlated functional status among segregating V segments might reflect linkage disequilibrium, but an unknown experimental factor could not be ruled out. A later genetic analysis reported fewer N-insertions in productive TCRs among donors in an Asian-associated ancestry cluster than the 666-donor mean. The only immune exposure information available for the cohort was CMV serostatus. A later analysis associated around 16,000 TCR beta sequences with specific HLA alleles at a false discovery rate of 0.05. The earlier analysis of fewer than 750 of the donors excluded 15 to 20 rarely observed V segments, including chromosome 9 orphons, because counts were too low. Because HLA typing was missing for some donors at each locus, association tests included only the typed subset. According to a later analysis, TCR association rates differed among HLA loci, with DRB1 alleles showing the most associated TCRs and HLA-C alleles showing the fewest. A later analysis found that HLA-associated TCR beta chains were more clonally expanded and had lower generation probabilities than equally common non-associated chains. Sequencing depth was assumed to be roughly uniform across donors in the presence/absence analyses, though that assumption may not hold. An earlier analysis of around 540 of the donors showed that most TCR beta V segments appeared in productive rearrangements either about 90% or about 30% of the time, which broadly matched IMGT annotations. Most TCR sequences were seen in very few donors, while some public TCRs were found in many individuals. The sequencing pipeline was judged likely to have produced a cluster of highly shared sequence variants as a technical artifact.

The germline V gene provides CDR1 SGHAT and CDR2 FQNNGV. Trimming takes 5 bases from V and 4 bases from J, and the germline ends sit 12 bases apart. Inclusive of the bounding cysteine and phenylalanine, the CDR3 is 13 residues long. The DNA shown is the 39-base CDR3, in frame from base 1. The cohort was made up of 500 to 800 healthy bone marrow donors. All cohort members were sampled while nominally healthy, although unrecorded immune exposures were likely present. The donor was CMV seronegative and belonged to the group of around 400 seronegative cohort members. A peripheral blood sample was collected from each donor, and TCR beta sequencing was performed on peripheral blood mononuclear cells. Genomic DNA extraction from the blood cell samples was performed with the Qiagen DNeasy Blood Extraction Kit.

This clonotype was obtained from a woman aged 25 to 39 in good health and CMV-seronegative. Material: PBMCs. This sequence uses TRBV11-2 and TRBJ2-7, and the D gene may be TRBD2, 6 bases matching. The DNA sequence is given as TGTGCCAGCAGCCTCGGGACTTTGTACGAGCAGTACTTC. This gives the protein CASSLGTLYEQYF.